This T cell receptor beta chain was found in a study of post-analysis software for immune sequencing data. Study context: Relapsing-remitting, secondary progressive and progressive-relapsing courses of multiple sclerosis were included. The study, taken as a whole, reports: In patients, TRBV5-6, TRBV5-1 and TRBV20-1 belonged to roughly 5 TRBV segments found more frequently than in controls. Controls had significantly higher normalized Chao1 diversity than multiple sclerosis patients.

As regards this clonotype: Its antigen is undetermined.

The CDR3 spans 15 residues. The germline gives CDR1 SGHRS, CDR2 YFSETQ. V lost 2 bases, J lost 4 bases, and 4 bases stayed unmatched. Every TCR beta cDNA library bore unique molecular identifiers. Out of roughly 0.85 to 11 million T cells, some 480,000 cDNA molecules were generated. Each CDR3 protein is one row after TCRdb ran MiXCR on the PCR reads. The sample includes about 770,000 distinct CDR3 sequences, 35% to 55% of them seen just once. Sample: blood. The chain links TRBV5-1 to TRBJ1-5, with TRBD1 matching over 9 bases. The TCR sequence derives from a girl aged 10 to 17 with multiple sclerosis. In DNA form, the CDR3 reads TGCGCCAGCAGCTTCAACGGACAGGGGAATCAGCCCCAGCATTTT. This translates into CASSFNGQGNQPQHF.